These 3 T cell receptor beta chains were all obtained from the same sample, sequenced in a study of CD8+ T cells in alopecia areata. TCR sequencing used cDNA made by reverse transcription of extracted RNA. Profiling relied on immunoSEQ multiplex PCR, and the TCRdb table lists in-frame clones only, not all of them. The data show 150,000 to 200,000 clones, 55% seen once. Sequencing input: CD4+ T cells sorted from blood. Source of these receptors: a human donor in good health.

This clone was counted between two and nine times. The chain uses TRBV5-1 and TRBJ2-3; TRBD1 aligns across 12 bases. Germline CDR1 is SGHRS and CDR2 is YFSETQ. V dropped 0 bases and J dropped 9; count of bases not matched to a gene: 5. This CDR3 comprises 15 residues. CDR3 nucleotide sequence: TGCGCCAGCAGCTTGGAGGGACAGGGGGCACGGACGCAGTATTTT. Translated: CASSLEGQGARTQYF.

The V call is TRBV29-1, the J call TRBJ2-4, with D perhaps being TRBD1 or TRBD2 (5 bases each). The CDR3 contains 10 residues. The V gene lost 8 bases and the J gene lost 14 bases, with 16 bases spanning the gap. Germline CDR1 SQVTM, CDR2 ANQGSEA. The CDR3 nucleotides are TGCAGCCCGAGGCCGGGGCAAGAGTACTTC. The encoded protein is CSPRPGQEYF.

The genes are TRBV6-6 and TRBJ1-2; D possibly corresponds to TRBD1 (5 bases). The CDR3 loop spans 13 amino acids. V was clipped by 0 bases and J by 6 bases, with 8 bases between them. The germline V gene has CDR1 MNHNY and CDR2 SVGAGI (reference sequence). The CDR3 loop reads CASSYSKGDGYTF. In DNA form, the CDR3 reads TGTGCCAGCAGTTACTCGAAAGGGGATGGCTACACCTTC.